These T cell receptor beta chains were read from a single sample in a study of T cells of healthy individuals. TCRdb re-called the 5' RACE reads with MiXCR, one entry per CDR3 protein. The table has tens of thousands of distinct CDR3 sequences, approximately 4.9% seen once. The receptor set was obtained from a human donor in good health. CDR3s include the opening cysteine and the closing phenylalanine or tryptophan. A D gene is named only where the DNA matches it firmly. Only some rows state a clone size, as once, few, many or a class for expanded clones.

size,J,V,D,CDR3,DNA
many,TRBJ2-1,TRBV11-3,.,CASSLSGTYNEQFF,TGTGCCAGCAGCTTGAGTGGTACGTACAATGAGCAGTTCTTC
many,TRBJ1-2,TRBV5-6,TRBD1,CASSLGAGGANNYGYTF,TGTGCCAGCAGCTTGGGGGCAGGGGGCGCGAACAACTATGGCTACACCTTC
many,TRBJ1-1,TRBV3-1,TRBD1,CASRPHQTGGNTEAFF,TGTGCCAGCAGACCCCATCAGACAGGGGGGAACACTGAAGCTTTCTTT
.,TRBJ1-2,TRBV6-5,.,CASSYGTQGMPIYRYTF,TGTGCCAGCAGTTACGGAACCCAGGGGATGCCCATATATCGCTACACCTTC
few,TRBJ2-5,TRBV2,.,CASSEETARIQETQYF,TGTGCCAGCAGTGAGGAAACCGCGAGAATCCAAGAGACCCAGTACTTC
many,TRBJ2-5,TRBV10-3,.,CAISERLETQYF,TGTGCCATCAGTGAACGGCTGGAGACCCAGTACTTC
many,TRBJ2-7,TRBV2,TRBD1,CASSRQGASYEQYF,TGTGCCAGCAGTCGACAGGGGGCCTCCTACGAGCAGTACTTC
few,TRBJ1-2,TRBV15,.,CATSRVLEGNYGYTF,TGTGCCACCAGCAGAGTGTTGGAAGGGAACTATGGCTACACCTTC
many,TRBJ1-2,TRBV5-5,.,CASSPEWAGRDGYTF,TGTGCCAGCAGCCCGGAGTGGGCAGGGAGGGATGGCTACACCTTC
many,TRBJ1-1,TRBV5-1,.,CASSLGGSGGTEAFF,TGCGCCAGCAGCTTGGGGGGGAGCGGTGGCACTGAAGCTTTCTTT
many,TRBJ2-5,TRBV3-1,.,CASSQGTDQETQYF,TGTGCCAGCAGCCAAGGGACAGACCAAGAGACCCAGTACTTC
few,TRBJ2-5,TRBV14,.,CASSQEGDQETQYF,TGTGCCAGCAGCCAAGAAGGGGACCAAGAGACCCAGTACTTC
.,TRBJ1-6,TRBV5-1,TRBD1,CASSLGGGRGNSPLHF,TGCGCCAGCAGCTTGGGAGGGGGCCGGGGTAATTCACCCCTCCACTTT
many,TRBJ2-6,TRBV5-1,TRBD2,CASSLLAGGSGANVLTF,TGCGCCAGCAGCTTGCTAGCGGGGGGCTCTGGGGCCAACGTCCTGACTTTC
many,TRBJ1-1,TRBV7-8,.,CASSRQENTEAFF,TGTGCCAGCAGTCGACAGGAGAACACTGAAGCTTTCTTT
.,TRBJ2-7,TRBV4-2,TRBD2,CASSQGTGPLAGVDYEQYF,TGTGCCAGCAGCCAAGGAACAGGACCTTTAGCGGGAGTGGACTACGAGCAGTACTTC
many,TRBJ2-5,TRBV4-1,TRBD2,CASRHVGGLETQYF,TGCGCCAGCAGACACGTCGGGGGGTTGGAGACCCAGTACTTC
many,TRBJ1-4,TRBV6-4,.,CASPQGGEKLFF,TGTGCCAGCCCCCAGGGAGGAGAAAAACTGTTTTTT
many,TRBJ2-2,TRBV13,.,CASTPRGTGELFF,TGTGCCAGCACCCCCCGGGGGACCGGGGAGCTGTTTTTT
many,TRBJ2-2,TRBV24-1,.,CATSDSTSPTGELFF,TGTGCCACCAGTGACAGTACCTCTCCGACCGGGGAGCTGTTTTTT
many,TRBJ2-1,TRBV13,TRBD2,CASSTGTSGYNEQFF,TGTGCCAGCAGTACCGGGACTAGCGGATACAATGAGCAGTTCTTC
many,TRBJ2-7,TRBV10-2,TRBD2,CASSSGGRTEQYF,TGCGCCAGCAGCTCGGGCGGGAGAACCGAGCAGTACTTC
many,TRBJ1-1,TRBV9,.,CASSEGLFSPEAFF,TGTGCCAGCAGTGAGGGGTTGTTTTCCCCTGAAGCTTTCTTT
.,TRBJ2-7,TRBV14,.,CASSHTGTGEQYF,TGTGCCAGCAGCCATACAGGAACCGGAGAGCAGTACTTC
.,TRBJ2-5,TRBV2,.,CASIGGPQETQYF,TGTGCCAGCATTGGAGGGCCCCAAGAGACCCAGTACTTC
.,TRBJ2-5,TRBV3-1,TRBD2,CASLSGRETQYF,TGTGCCAGCTTGAGCGGGAGAGAGACCCAGTACTTC
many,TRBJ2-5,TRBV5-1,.,CASSPSPGKQETQYF,TGCGCCAGCAGCCCATCCCCCGGGAAGCAAGAGACCCAGTACTTC
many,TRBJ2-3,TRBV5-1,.,CASSPFAGAGADTQYF,TGCGCCAGCAGCCCCTTCGCTGGGGCTGGGGCAGATACGCAGTATTTT
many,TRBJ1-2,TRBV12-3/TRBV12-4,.,CASRLSGRYDGYTF,TGTGCCAGCAGGCTTTCGGGTCGGTATGATGGCTACACCTTC
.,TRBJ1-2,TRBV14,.,CASSQLPNTRQENYGYTF,TGTGCCAGCAGCCAACTACCGAATACGAGACAGGAGAACTATGGCTACACCTTC
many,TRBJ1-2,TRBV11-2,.,CASSQRDGDYGYTF,TGTGCCAGCAGCCAAAGGGACGGAGACTATGGCTACACCTTC
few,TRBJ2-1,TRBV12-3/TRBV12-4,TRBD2,CASSPRAGGGHNEQFF,TGTGCCAGCAGCCCCAGAGCGGGAGGGGGCCACAATGAGCAGTTCTTC
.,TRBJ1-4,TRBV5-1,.,CASTRDKGEKLFF,TGCGCCAGCACCCGGGACAAGGGTGAAAAACTGTTTTTT
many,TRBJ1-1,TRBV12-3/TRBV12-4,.,CASTLAGSGTEAFF,TGTGCCAGCACCCTGGCGGGGTCAGGCACTGAAGCTTTCTTT
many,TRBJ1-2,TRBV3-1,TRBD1,CASSHLQGIGYTF,TGTGCCAGCAGCCACCTACAGGGGATTGGCTACACCTTC
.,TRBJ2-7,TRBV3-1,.,CASSQLPTYEQYF,TGTGCCAGCAGCCAGTTACCAACCTACGAGCAGTACTTC
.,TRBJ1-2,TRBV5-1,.,CASKGEPGTNYGYTF,TGCGCCAGCAAGGGTGAACCGGGGACCAACTATGGCTACACCTTC
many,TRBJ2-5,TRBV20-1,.,CSARRQGGIQYF,TGCAGTGCTAGACGTCAGGGGGGGATCCAGTACTTC
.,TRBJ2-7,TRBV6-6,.,CASRSSGLVHEQYF,TGTGCCAGCAGGTCTTCTGGGCTGGTCCACGAGCAGTACTTC
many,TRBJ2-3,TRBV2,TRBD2,CASSTSGSPDTQYF,TGTGCCAGCAGTACTAGCGGGAGCCCAGATACGCAGTATTTT
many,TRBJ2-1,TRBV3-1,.,CASSQVYRGPDEQFF,TGTGCCAGCAGCCAAGTCTATCGGGGGCCAGATGAGCAGTTCTTC
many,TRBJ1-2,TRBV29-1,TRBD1,CSSLDRGKAGYTF,TGCAGCTCACTAGACAGGGGAAAAGCTGGCTACACCTTC
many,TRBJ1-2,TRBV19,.,CATKAGPNIFNYGYTF,TGTGCCACCAAGGCCGGGCCGAACATTTTTAACTATGGCTACACCTTC
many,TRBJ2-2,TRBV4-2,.,CASSPPALNTGELFF,TGTGCCAGCAGCCCCCCGGCGCTTAACACCGGGGAGCTGTTTTTT
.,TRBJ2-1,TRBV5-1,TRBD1,CASSWDRGNGNEQFF,TGCGCCAGCAGCTGGGACAGGGGGAATGGCAATGAGCAGTTCTTC
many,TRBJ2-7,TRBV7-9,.,CASSPTPYEQYF,TGTGCCAGCAGCCCGACCCCTTACGAGCAGTACTTC
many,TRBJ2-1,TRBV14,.,CASSQGRYNEQFF,TGTGCCAGCAGCCAAGGACGGTACAATGAGCAGTTCTTC
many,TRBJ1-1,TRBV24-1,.,CATSDSNRNTEAFF,TGTGCCACCAGTGATTCCAACAGGAATACTGAAGCTTTCTTT
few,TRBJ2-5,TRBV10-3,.,CAISPSQETQYF,TGTGCCATCAGTCCATCCCAAGAGACCCAGTACTTC
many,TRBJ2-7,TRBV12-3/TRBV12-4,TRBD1,CASKIPGGYEQYF,TGTGCCAGCAAAATCCCAGGGGGCTACGAGCAGTACTTC
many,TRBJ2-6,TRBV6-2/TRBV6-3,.,CASSYKAGSPLYSGANVLTF,TGTGCCAGCAGTTACAAAGCCGGCAGCCCTCTGTACTCTGGGGCCAACGTCCTGACTTTC
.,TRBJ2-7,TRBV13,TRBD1,CASSGRDRDSSYEQYF,TGTGCCAGCAGCGGACGGGACAGAGATAGCTCCTACGAGCAGTACTTC